What follows are 24 T cell receptor beta chains derived from one specimen sequenced in a study of T cells in Graves' hyperthyroidism and ophthalmopathy. RNA transcripts yielded amplified TCR beta CDR3 regions. In the first-round RT-PCR of the TCR CDR3, the HTBI primer set was used. One entry per CDR3 protein results from TCRdb running MiXCR on the multiplex PCR reads. The sample comprises roughly 170,000 distinct CDR3 sequences, 15% to 20% of which are singletons, and around 27% rests with the top ten. Sequencing used blood. The origin of the receptors is a woman aged 45-65 years with Graves' hyperthyroidism.

This clonotype was recorded at least ten times. This sequence joins TRBV7-3 and TRBJ2-7; no firm D call. V was trimmed by 0 bases and J by 0 bases, leaving 3 bases between them. Germline CDR1 and CDR2: SGHTA and FQGTGA. CDR3 size: 13 residues. The CDR3 DNA is TGTGCCAGCAGCTTAACCACCTCCTACGAGCAGTACTTC. This encodes CASSLTTSYEQYF.

This clonotype has ten or more counts. The J gene is TRBJ1-2, the V gene TRBV29-1; no firm D call. CDR3 length: 13 residues. Germline assignment: CDR1 SQVTM and CDR2 ANQGSEA. Trimming cost V 4 bases and J 2 bases, with 11 bases left between them. This chain's CDR3 is CSVVARLNYGYTF. The CDR3 DNA is TGCAGCGTTGTGGCCCGCCTCAACTATGGCTACACCTTC. The entire variable domain, with the rest obtained from reference TRBV29-1 and TRBJ1-2, is as follows: SAVISQKPSRDICQRGTSLTIQCQVDSQVTMMFWYRQQPGQSLTLIATANQGSEATYESGFVIDKFPISRPNLTFSTLTVSNMSPEDSSIYLCSVVARLNYGYTFGSGTRLTVV.

This clonotype came up many times. V and J are TRBV9 and TRBJ2-5; the match to TRBD2 covers 9 bases. Germline lookup yields CDR1 SGDLS and CDR2 YYNGEE. With V trimmed by 0 bases and J by 2 bases, 5 bases remained unmatched. There are 16 residues in the CDR3. CDR3 sequence (DNA): TGTGCCAGCAGCGTAGAGATAGCGGGGGATCAAGAGACCCAGTACTTC. It is translated as CASSVEIAGDQETQYF.

This clonotype was seen repeatedly, ten times or more. This chain uses TRBV12-3 or TRBV12-4 with TRBJ2-5; D possibly corresponds to TRBD1 (5 bases). V dropped 3 bases and J dropped 4 bases, with 12 bases sitting between them. The CDR3 runs 14 residues. CDR3 amino acids: CASSLAGPRETQYF. The CDR3 nucleotides are TGTGCCAGCAGTTTGGCAGGGCCAAGAGAGACCCAGTACTTC.

This clonotype was counted ten times or more. This chain connects TRBV5-6 to TRBJ2-1, with D tentatively TRBD1 or TRBD2 (6 bases each). V was shortened by 0 bases and J by 11 bases, with 15 bases between the two germline ends. The CDR3 has 14 amino acids. Germline assignment: CDR1 SGHDT and CDR2 YYEEEE. CDR3 residues: CASSLEGGRGKQFF. The CDR3 DNA reads TGTGCCAGCAGCTTGGAGGGGGGCAGGGGTAAGCAGTTCTTC.

This clonotype showed up many times. The rearrangement links TRBV29-1 to TRBJ1-2; TRBD1 is a possible D gene (5 bases). This CDR3 contains 15 residues. Trimming cost V 2 bases and J 4 bases, with 17 bases left between them. In germline, CDR1 is SQVTM, CDR2 ANQGSEA. The CDR3 protein is CSVEPLGAHLYGYTF. The CDR3 region has the DNA TGCAGCGTTGAACCGCTCGGGGCCCATCTCTATGGCTACACCTTC.

This clonotype was observed at least ten times. The chain joins TRBV6-1 to TRBJ2-7; maybe TRBD1 (6 bases). Germline CDR1 MNHNS, CDR2 SASEGT. This CDR3 region has 14 residues. V was shortened by 5 bases and J by 3 bases, with 14 bases between the two germline ends. CDR3 in DNA: TGTGCCAGCAGTACACTGGGGACATACTACGAGCAGTACTTC. This encodes CASSTLGTYYEQYF.

The chain uses TRBV27 and TRBJ1-1; TRBD1 matches 9 bases. Germline V gives CDR1 MNHEY, CDR2 SMNVEV (reference sequence). Trimming took 6 bases from V and 1 from J; bases not matched to a gene: 3. This CDR3 has 14 amino acids. Here the CDR3 reads CASRDRGENTEAFF. CDR3 nucleotides: TGTGCCAGCAGGGACAGGGGTGAGAACACTGAAGCTTTCTTT.

This clonotype was seen more than once but under ten times. The chain couples TRBV13 to TRBJ2-7, with a weak D call TRBD1 (6 bases). The V end was cut by 5 bases, the J end by 0 bases, with 14 bases between. This CDR3 is built from 15 residues. Germline loops: CDR1 PRHDT, CDR2 FYEKMQ (reference sequence). In DNA form, the CDR3 reads TGTGCCAGCAGCCTCCGGGACACCGGCTCCTACGAGCAGTACTTC. This translates into CASSLRDTGSYEQYF. The full variable domain, its missing parts supplied by reference TRBV13 and TRBJ2-7, is AAGVIQSPRHLIKEKRETATLKCYPIPRHDTVYWYQQGPGQDPQFLISFYEKMQSDKGSIPDRFSAQQFSDYHSELNMSSLELGDSALYFCASSLRDTGSYEQYFGPGTRLTVT.

V usage is TRBV2 and J usage is TRBJ2-6; possibly TRBD1 or TRBD2 for D (5 bases each). The CDR3 loop spans 18 amino acids. V dropped 7 bases and J dropped 1 base, with 20 bases sitting between them. CDR1 and CDR2 from the germline V gene are SNHLY and FYNNEI. CDR3 amino acids: CASNQWGSLGSGANVLTF. For the CDR3, the DNA is TGTGCCAGCAACCAGTGGGGGTCCCTAGGGTCTGGGGCCAACGTCCTGACTTTC.

This clonotype was recorded at least ten times. The chain employs TRBV15 and TRBJ1-2; D ambiguous. The CDR3 consists of 15 residues. From germline, CDR1 is LNHNV and CDR2 YYDKDF (reference sequence). Trimming shortened V by 4 bases and J by 3 bases, and 15 bases separated the two germline ends. This chain's CDR3 is CATSNPGFGHYGYTF. Here the CDR3 DNA reads TGTGCCACCAGCAATCCAGGCTTTGGGCACTATGGCTACACCTTC.

The chain carries TRBV29-1 and TRBJ1-2; possible D gene TRBD1, 5 bases. The germline V gene has CDR1 SQVTM and CDR2 ANQGSEA. V was clipped by 7 bases and J by 2 bases, with 8 bases between them. This CDR3 has 11 residues. CDR3 bases: TGCAGCGGTAAGGGGAACTATGGCTACACCTTC. Translating it yields CSGKGNYGYTF.

A note on this clonotype: With a much larger clone just one base away, this may be a read error. The J gene is TRBJ2-4, the V gene TRBV25-1, with a weak D call TRBD2 (6 bases). The V gene's germline CDR1 is MGHDK and CDR2 SYGVNS. There are 13 residues in the CDR3. In nucleotides, the CDR3 is TGTGTCAGTACCGGGACTCCGAAAAACATTCAGTACTTC. Translated: CVSTGTPKNIQYF.

The chain uses TRBV7-6 and TRBJ1-3; D gene ambiguous. V dropped 4 bases and J dropped 8 bases, with 12 bases sitting between them. From germline, CDR1 is SGHVS and CDR2 FNYEAQ. The CDR3 runs to 13 residues. The CDR3 bases are TGTGCCAGCAGCTCCCCACCACGGGACACCATATATTTT. This gives the protein CASSSPPRDTIYF.

This clonotype was recorded at least ten times. The rearrangement joins TRBV18 to TRBJ1-4; TRBD1 aligns across 9 bases. The CDR3 covers 15 residues. Germline CDR1 and CDR2: KGHSH and LQKENI. Losses at the gene ends were 4 bases for V and 4 bases for J; bases not matched to a gene: 4. The CDR3 region has the DNA TGTGCCAGCTCACTCCGGGACAGGGTTAATGAAAAACTGTTTTTT. This encodes CASSLRDRVNEKLFF.

This clonotype was observed at least ten times. The V and J genes are TRBV2 and TRBJ2-1; D is unclear. CDR1 is SNHLY, CDR2 FYNNEI, per germline. Trimming removed 6 bases from V and 8 bases from J, with 17 bases in between. The CDR3 has 14 residues. As DNA, the CDR3 is TGTGCCAGCAGGACGACTGGGCCTACCCATGAGCAGTTCTTC. Translated: CASRTTGPTHEQFF.

V usage is TRBV12-3 or TRBV12-4 and J usage is TRBJ1-1, with 7 bases aligning to TRBD1. Losses at the gene ends were 3 bases for V and 0 bases for J; bases not matched to a gene: 1. The CDR3 is 14 residues long. The CDR3 bases are TGTGCCAGCAGTTTTCAGGGGGTGAACACTGAAGCTTTCTTT. As protein: CASSFQGVNTEAFF.

This clonotype was picked up many times. The rearrangement links TRBV5-1 to TRBJ2-1, with 8 bases aligning to TRBD2. Germline CDR1 is SGHRS and CDR2 is YFSETQ. This CDR3 contains 14 residues. J gave up 3 bases and V 6 bases, and 5 bases lay outside the gene matches. The CDR3 DNA sequence: TGCGCCAGCACCCGGGGGGGGGACTACAATGAGCAGTTCTTC. It specifies CASTRGGDYNEQFF.

This clonotype has ten or more counts. This chain joins TRBV11-2 and TRBJ1-1, with a weak D call TRBD1 (5 bases). Germline V CDR1 and CDR2: SGHAT, FQNNGV. The CDR3 runs 15 residues. The ends were cut back, 4 bases at V and 3 bases at J, with 15 bases in the middle. DNA of the CDR3: TGTGCCAGCAGCTCCCTCTGGGGAGGGGACACTGAAGCTTTCTTT. This codes for CASSSLWGGDTEAFF.

This clonotype was found many times. V usage is TRBV19 and J usage is TRBJ1-1; TRBD1 matches at 8 bases. The CDR3 runs to 14 residues. Germline trimming cut 3 bases from V and 3 bases from J; bases unmatched to any gene: 3. Germline V gene data show CDR1 as LNHDA and CDR2 as SQIVND (reference sequence). Written as DNA, the CDR3 is TGTGCCAGTAGTATGACAGGGGCCTACACTGAAGCTTTCTTT. This encodes CASSMTGAYTEAFF.

The rearrangement uses TRBV5-1 and TRBJ2-5; 8 bases are a match to TRBD1. CDR3 length equals 15 residues. Germline-derived CDR1 and CDR2 are SGHRS and YFSETQ. V shed 7 bases and J 4 bases; nucleotides not matched to a gene: 12. The CDR3 reads CASATSGGSGETQYF. DNA of the CDR3: TGCGCCAGCGCGACGTCAGGGGGCTCGGGAGAGACCCAGTACTTC. The full variable domain, rest sourced from reference TRBV5-1 and TRBJ2-5, is KAGVTQTPRYLIKTRGQQVTLSCSPISGHRSVSWYQQTPGQGLQFLFEYFSETQRNKGNFPGRFSGRQFSNSRSEMNVSTLELGDSALYLCASATSGGSGETQYFGPGTRLLVL.

This clonotype has a count of ten or more. This rearrangement joins TRBV12-3 or TRBV12-4 to TRBJ2-7; D assignment may be TRBD1 or TRBD2 (5 bases each). With 3 bases removed from V and 5 bases from J, the gap between germline ends came to 14 bases. This CDR3 region has 14 residues. CDR3 bases: TGTGCCAGCAGTTTTCGTGGGGGAAGGAACGAGCAGTACTTC. It is translated as CASSFRGGRNEQYF.

This clonotype was seen a few times. The chain is built from TRBV18 and TRBJ2-5, with TRBD2 matching over 12 bases. CDR3 length: 15 amino acids. The germline gives CDR1 KGHSH, CDR2 LQKENI. The V and J ends lost 3 bases and 5 bases, in that order; junction bases with no gene match: 4. This CDR3 reads CASSPFGTSGETQYF. DNA of the CDR3: TGTGCCAGCTCACCTTTCGGGACTAGCGGGGAGACCCAGTACTTC.

This clonotype was observed at least ten times. V and J are TRBV2 and TRBJ2-7, with unresolved D. Trimming removed 4 bases from V and 2 bases from J, with 12 bases in between. Germline V gene data show CDR1 as SNHLY and CDR2 as FYNNEI. The CDR3 is 14 residues long. The DNA of the CDR3 is TGTGCCAGCAGTGTTCGCCAAGGGCCCTACGAGCAGTACTTC. It specifies CASSVRQGPYEQYF.